A selection of T cell receptor beta chains follows, all from one sample in a study of blood T cell repertoires in COVID-19. TCRdb's copy holds only in-frame clones and misses some; the assay was immunoSEQ multiplex PCR. The table records tens of thousands of clones, more than 75% of them present only once. The sequenced material came from peripheral blood. These receptor sequences come from a human donor in a cohort sampled during active COVID-19. Each CDR3 is given with its conserved first and last residue. Fields, in order: V gene, D gene, CDR3 length, J gene, CDR3 protein. The D gene is left open where the match is weak.

>TRBV19|NA|15|TRBJ1-2
CASTRGPKPNYGYTF
>TRBV6-6|NA|13|TRBJ2-7
CASSSRETYEQYF
>TRBV5-1|TRBD1|16|TRBJ2-5
CASSLVGTGGDKTQYF
>TRBV9|NA|17|TRBJ2-5
CASSVEPGKRYQETQYF
>TRBV5-1|NA|16|TRBJ2-1
CASRPLGGRNDNEQFF
>TRBV18|TRBD1|14|TRBJ1-2
CASSPLDRYDGYTF
>TRBV10-1|TRBD1|13|TRBJ1-4
CASSRTGREKLFF
>TRBV7-9|NA|14|TRBJ2-7
CASSLPGAGYEQYF
>TRBV7-2|NA|15|TRBJ2-2
CASSHDSSIGGELFF
>TRBV7-2|TRBD2|16|TRBJ2-5
CASSRGGGANQETQYF
>TRBV28|TRBD1|16|TRBJ2-7
CASRSLSGQGPYEQYF
>TRBV7-9|NA|15|TRBJ2-3
CASSLYRGGRDTQYF
>TRBV19|NA|15|TRBJ2-7
CASSSRLLSSYEQYF
>TRBV6-2/TRBV6-3|NA|14|TRBJ2-7
CASSETGIRYEQYF
>TRBV7-3|TRBD2|17|TRBJ2-1
CASSYREGRSSYNEQFF
>TRBV29-1|TRBD2|16|TRBJ2-2
CSVDLGLAGNTGELFF
>TRBV5-1|NA|15|TRBJ1-6
CASSLVGSGDSPLHF
>TRBV24-1|TRBD1|15|TRBJ2-1
CATSETGTARNEQFF
>TRBV5-5|NA|15|TRBJ1-1
CASSLWRGLNTEAFF
>TRBV6-2/TRBV6-3|TRBD1|14|TRBJ1-1
CASSDRGGISEAFF